One sample yielded the 26 T cell receptor beta chains listed below, sequenced in a study of Ad26.COV2.S vaccination and SARS-CoV-2 variants. Clones were read by immunoSEQ multiplex PCR, and TCRdb kept only the in-frame ones, dropping some. In the table there are 300,000 to 350,000 clones, around 84% of which are singletons. Stated treatment: some 20 received Ad26.COV2.S at low or high dose, single or two shots; about 5 received placebo; per-sample allocation not given. After the first vaccine or placebo injection, samples were drawn on day 63. Sequenced here: peripheral blood, sampled in a trial of Ad26.COV2.S vaccine versus placebo. The receptors come from a person aged 18-65 years who received the Ad26.COV2.S COVID-19 vaccine or a placebo.

This sequence joins TRBV29-1 and TRBJ2-7; unclear D gene. CDR3 length: 16 residues. The germline CDR1 and CDR2 sequences are SQVTM and ANQGSEA. Trimming removed 4 bases from V and 0 bases from J, with 19 bases in between. CDR3 sequence reads: CSVVYGQIGNSYEQYF. The CDR3 nucleotides read TGCAGCGTTGTATACGGCCAGATAGGAAACTCCTACGAGCAGTACTTC.

J is TRBJ2-7 and V is TRBV12-3 or TRBV12-4; D ambiguous. This CDR3 has 13 amino acids. V lost 3 bases, J lost 6 bases, and 12 bases lay in between. Written as DNA, the CDR3 is TGTGCCAGCAGTTTTGCGGCAGTGGGCGAGCAGTACTTC. This translates into CASSFAAVGEQYF.

The sample holds a few counts of this clone. The chain employs TRBV7-2 and TRBJ2-7; a weak D match, TRBD1 (5 bases). CDR1 SGHTA and CDR2 FQGNSA come from the germline V gene. V lost 2 bases to trimming and J lost 3 bases, with 14 bases between them. The CDR3 has 15 amino acids. The CDR3 protein is CASSLFRQGNYEQYF. The CDR3 nucleotides are TGTGCCAGCAGCTTATTCAGGCAGGGCAACTACGAGCAGTACTTC.

The chain combines TRBV6-5 with TRBJ1-1; no clear D. The CDR3 runs 12 residues. Germline CDR1 MNHEY, CDR2 SVGAGI. The V end was cut by 9 bases, the J end by 0 bases, with 8 bases between. CDR3: CASFGLNTEAFF. The CDR3 DNA follows: TGTGCCAGTTTTGGGTTGAACACTGAAGCTTTCTTT.

V usage is TRBV24-1 and J usage is TRBJ2-5, with D tentatively TRBD1 (5 bases). V was clipped by 6 bases and J by 0 bases, with 13 bases between them. The CDR3 is 15 amino acids. CDR1 is KGHDR and CDR2 is SFDVKD in the germline V gene. DNA of the CDR3: TGTGCCACCAGTTCCGCGACAGAGTACCAAGAGACCCAGTACTTC. Translation gives CATSSATEYQETQYF.

The rearrangement links TRBV5-6 to TRBJ1-2; 8 nucleotides line up with TRBD1. Germline V gene data show CDR1 as SGHDT and CDR2 as YYEEEE. The CDR3 runs to 13 residues. J was trimmed by 8 bases and V by 0 bases; bases with no gene match: 3. CDR3 coding DNA: TGTGCCAGCAGCTTGGCGACAGGGGCCGGCTACACCTTC. This encodes CASSLATGAGYTF. The full variable domain, in which reference TRBV5-6 and TRBJ1-2 provide the parts outside the CDR3, is DAGVTQSPTHLIKTRGQQVTLRCSPKSGHDTVSWYQQALGQGPQFIFQYYEEEERQRGNFPDRFSGHQFPNYSSELNVNALLLGDSALYLCASSLATGAGYTFGSGTRLTVV.

Here the CDR3 reads CASTKNRDRVSYEQYF. In nucleotides, the CDR3 is TGTGCCAGCACCAAAAACCGGGACAGGGTCTCCTACGAGCAGTACTTC. J is TRBJ2-7 and V is TRBV11-3; TRBD1 matches 9 bases. Unmatched junction bases numbered 10, after V lost 7 bases and J lost 0 bases. The CDR3 is 16 amino acids. Germline CDR1 is SGHNT and CDR2 is YENEEA.

V and J are TRBV3-1 (or the pseudogene TRBV3-2) and TRBJ1-2; TRBD1 agrees at 11 bases. The CDR3 loop spans 17 amino acids. With V trimmed by 1 base and J by 4 bases, 8 bases remained unmatched. Germline V gene sequence: CDR1 LGHDT, CDR2 YNNKEL (reference sequence). DNA of the CDR3: TGTGCCAGCAGCCAAGGGGGGACAGGGGGAATAGGCTATGGCTACACCTTC. It encodes CASSQGGTGGIGYGYTF.

The genes are TRBV7-2 and TRBJ1-2; 9 bases match TRBD1. In germline, CDR1 is SGHTA, CDR2 FQGNSA. The trim removed 1 base at V and 4 bases at J, leaving 10 bases unmatched. The CDR3 runs 17 residues. This CDR3 is CASSLESGTGTSYGYTF. CDR3 nucleotide sequence: TGTGCCAGCAGCTTAGAGTCGGGGACAGGGACGAGCTATGGCTACACCTTC.

CDR3 protein: CAISGVAGGPDTQYF. DNA for the CDR3: TGTGCCATCAGTGGGGTAGCGGGGGGGCCAGATACGCAGTATTTT. The rearrangement links TRBV10-3 to TRBJ2-3; 11 bases are shared with TRBD2. Germline V gives CDR1 ENHRY, CDR2 SYGVKD. This CDR3 region has 15 residues. V was clipped by 4 bases and J by 4 bases; unmatched bases: 4.

The table lists this clone with a few counts. The chain combines TRBV7-3 with TRBJ2-7; 12 bases are a match to TRBD1. This CDR3 has 15 amino acids. Trimming took 5 bases from V and 5 from J; bases not matched to a gene: 7. CDR1 is SGHTA, CDR2 FQGTGA, per germline. The chain's CDR3 is CASSRTGTGGHEQYF. The CDR3 bases are TGTGCCAGCAGCCGGACCGGGACAGGGGGCCACGAGCAGTACTTC.

The chain recombines TRBV4-3 with TRBJ2-7; no reliable D call. Germline V CDR1 and CDR2: LGHNA, YSLEER. Trimming left V 0 bases short and J 3 bases short, with 12 bases between. CDR3 size: 15 residues. The CDR3 nucleotides are TGCGCCAGCAGCCAAGACCGAAGGAATATCTACGAGCAGTACTTC. Its protein product is CASSQDRRNIYEQYF.

The V call is TRBV25-1, the J call TRBJ2-7, with TRBD2 matching 9 bases. Germline assignment: CDR1 MGHDK and CDR2 SYGVNS. This CDR3 has 16 residues. V trimming: 0 bases; J trimming: 4 bases; junction bases outside the gene matches: 7. CDR3 sequence (DNA): TGTGCCAGCAGTGAATACCCTAGCGGGGAAGGGTACGAGCAGTACTTC. Protein product: CASSEYPSGEGYEQYF.

Written as DNA, the CDR3 is TGTGCCAGCAGCCGCCTGGGACAGTCCACTCCCTATGGCTACACCTTC. Translating it yields CASSRLGQSTPYGYTF. The chain joins TRBV4-2 to TRBJ1-2, with TRBD1 identical over 7 bases. After removal of 4 bases from V and 4 bases from J, the junction contained 12 bases not matched to a gene. The germline V gene encodes CDR1 LGHNA and CDR2 YNFKEQ. The CDR3 loop spans 16 amino acids.

The rearrangement joins TRBV27 to TRBJ1-5, with 9 bases that match TRBD1. The CDR3 is made up of 13 amino acids. V lost 8 bases to trimming and J lost 4 bases; unmatched junction nucleotides: 3. Germline lookup yields CDR1 MNHEY and CDR2 SMNVEV (reference sequence). The CDR3: CASSGTGNQPQHF. In DNA, the CDR3 is TGTGCCAGCTCAGGGACAGGGAATCAGCCCCAGCATTTT.

The genes are TRBV7-2 and TRBJ2-1, with 10 bases that match TRBD1. V lost 1 base to trimming and J lost 3 bases; unmatched junction nucleotides: 6. The length of the CDR3 is 17 residues. Germline V gene sequence: CDR1 SGHTA, CDR2 FQGNSA. The DNA for the CDR3 is TGTGCCAGCAGCTTAGTCGCTGGGACAGGGGTCTACAATGAGCAGTTCTTC. It encodes CASSLVAGTGVYNEQFF.

The chain links TRBV11-2 to TRBJ2-7; unclear D gene. The CDR3 loop spans 13 amino acids. With 2 bases removed from V and 7 bases from J, the gap between germline ends came to 12 bases. The germline V gene has CDR1 SGHAT and CDR2 FQNNGV. The CDR3 DNA follows: TGTGCCAGCAGCTTACGGCAGCGTTTTGAGCAGTACTTC. Protein product: CASSLRQRFEQYF.

V is TRBV5-1 and J is TRBJ1-4; 7 bases match TRBD1. The CDR3 length is 17 residues. J was trimmed by 4 bases and V by 4 bases; bases with no gene match: 13. Looked up from germline, CDR1 is SGHRS and CDR2 is YFSETQ. CDR3: CASSPNRGTAVNEKLFF. The CDR3 DNA reads TGCGCCAGCAGCCCGAACCGCGGGACAGCCGTTAATGAAAAACTGTTTTTT.

The rearrangement uses TRBV2 and TRBJ1-4, with a tentative D call TRBD1 (5 bases). CDR3 length: 12 residues. Per germline, CDR1 SNHLY and CDR2 FYNNEI. The DNA of the CDR3 is TGTGCGGGAGGAGGGGAAGGTGAAAAACTGTTTTTT. It encodes CAGGGEGEKLFF.

V and J are TRBV7-2 and TRBJ2-5, with TRBD1 as a possible D gene (6 bases). This CDR3 region has 14 residues. Trimming shortened V by 6 bases and J by 7 bases, and 18 bases separated the two germline ends. Germline V lookup: CDR1 SGHTA, CDR2 FQGNSA. CDR3 DNA sequence: TGTGCCAGCAGTCTAAACAGGGACCCGGGGACCCAGTACTTC. Amino acid sequence: CASSLNRDPGTQYF.

V gene TRBV5-4 combines with J gene TRBJ2-7; tentative D call: TRBD1 (6 bases). Trimming shortened V by 4 bases and J by 7 bases, and 18 bases separated the two germline ends. From germline, CDR1 is SGHNT and CDR2 YYREEE (reference sequence). This CDR3 is 14 amino acids long. The CDR3 loop is CASSGTTQGLEQYF. CDR3 coding DNA: TGTGCCAGCAGCGGAACAACACAGGGTTTAGAGCAGTACTTC.

In DNA, the CDR3 is TGTGCCATTACCAAGGGACAGTTGAATGAAAAACTGTTTTTT. Translating gives CAITKGQLNEKLFF. The chain carries TRBV28 and TRBJ1-4; 7 nucleotides line up with TRBD1. The CDR3 runs to 14 residues. CDR1 is MDHEN and CDR2 is SYDVKM in the germline V gene. V was clipped by 10 bases and J by 5 bases; unmatched bases: 10.

The chain is built from TRBV10-2 and TRBJ1-3; D not resolved. Germline loops: CDR1 WSHSY, CDR2 SAAADI. The V gene lost 2 bases and the J gene lost 4 bases, with 12 bases spanning the gap. The CDR3 is 15 amino acids. The CDR3 here is CASSEIRPPGNTIYF. The CDR3 region has the DNA TGCGCCAGCAGTGAGATTAGGCCGCCGGGAAACACCATATATTTT.

The chain couples TRBV5-4 to TRBJ1-2, with D tentatively TRBD1 (6 bases). V lost 4 bases to trimming and J lost 2 bases, with 21 bases between them. The germline CDR1 and CDR2 sequences are SGHNT and YYREEE (reference sequence). CDR3 length: 17 amino acids. The CDR3 loop reads CASSPSRGAKSNYGYTF. In DNA, the CDR3 is TGTGCCAGCAGCCCCAGTAGGGGGGCGAAGAGCAACTATGGCTACACCTTC.

The gene calls are TRBV30 and TRBJ2-2; a weak D match, TRBD2 (6 bases). CDR1 and CDR2 from the germline V gene are GTSNPN and SVGIG (reference sequence). The germline V and J ends were trimmed by 3 bases and 3 bases, with 14 bases remaining between them. The CDR3 length is 15 residues. The CDR3, as DNA: TGTGCCTGGAGCGGCGGGGTCGGCCACACCGGGGAGCTGTTTTTT. Its translation: CAWSGGVGHTGELFF. The full variable domain, in which reference TRBV30 and TRBJ2-2 provide the parts outside the CDR3, is SQTIHQWPATLVQPVGSPLSLECTVEGTSNPNLYWYRQAAGRGLQLLFYSVGIGQISSEVPQNLSASRPQDRQFILSSKKLLLSDSGFYLCAWSGGVGHTGELFFGEGSRLTVL.

The chain carries TRBV5-4 and TRBJ2-7; TRBD1 matches 9 bases. Trimming took 6 bases from V and 6 from J; bases not matched to a gene: 4. CDR3 size: 12 residues. Germline V gene lookup returns CDR1 SGHNT and CDR2 YYREEE (reference sequence). The CDR3 nucleotides read TGTGCCAGCACCATGACAGGGGGCGAGCAGTACTTC. Translated: CASTMTGGEQYF.